Shown below are 8 T cell receptor beta chains from a single sample sequenced in a study of cytomegalovirus exposure and HLA in healthy donors. Both 60 Vbeta primers and 13 Jbeta primers went into the PCR. The assay was immunoSEQ multiplex PCR, and TCRdb's table has in-frame clones only and misses some. The data show 150,000 or so clones, with about three quarters seen just once and about 3.7% held by the top ten. Material for sequencing was PBMCs. These receptors were obtained from a male donor in good health and CMV-seronegative.

About this clone itself: Additional DNA sequences in this sample encode the identical CDR3. V and J are TRBV7-8 and TRBJ2-1, with D tentatively TRBD2 (6 bases). Germline CDR1 is SGHVS and CDR2 is FQNEAQ. The ends were cut back, 4 bases at V and 4 bases at J, with 11 bases in the middle. This CDR3 comprises 14 residues. The CDR3, as DNA: TGTGCCAGCAGCTCTTCCGGAGGGTACAATGAGCAGTTCTTC. It encodes CASSSSGGYNEQFF.

The chain uses TRBV6-5 and TRBJ1-2; TRBD1 agrees at 8 bases. The CDR3 contains 14 residues. CDR1 is MNHEY and CDR2 is SVGAGI in the germline V gene. The trim removed 2 bases at V and 2 bases at J, leaving 1 base unmatched. The CDR3 nucleotides read TGTGCCAGCAGTTACCAGGGGGCGAACTATGGCTACACCTTC. Translated, it gives CASSYQGANYGYTF.

The V and J genes are TRBV29-1 and TRBJ2-7, with D hard to call. Germline CDR1 is SQVTM and CDR2 is ANQGSEA. V lost 1 base to trimming and J lost 7 bases, with 8 bases between them. The CDR3 covers 11 residues. CDR3 coding DNA: TGCAGCGTTGAAGTAGTCAGGGAGCAGTACTTC. It specifies CSVEVVREQYF.

A word on this clone: Germline and junction disagree at one end, which may indicate a read error. This sequence joins TRBV5-6 and TRBJ2-7; 7 nucleotides align to TRBD1. This CDR3 has 14 amino acids. Germline values: CDR1 SGHDT, CDR2 YYEEEE. CDR3 DNA: TGTGCCAGCAGCTTTCAGGGGGAGAACTACGAGCAGCACTTC. As protein: CASSFQGENYEQHF.

The genes are TRBV27 and TRBJ2-5, with unresolved D. Germline V gene lookup returns CDR1 MNHEY and CDR2 SMNVEV (reference sequence). The CDR3 runs 13 residues. V dropped 4 bases and J dropped 2 bases, with 8 bases sitting between them. In nucleotides, the CDR3 is TGTGCCAGCAGTTCCCCCCTACAAGAGACCCAGTACTTC. This gives the protein CASSSPLQETQYF.

With respect to this clone: At one end the junction does not follow the germline gene, possibly because of a read error. This rearrangement joins TRBV7-9 to TRBJ2-7; TRBD2 is a possible D gene (7 bases). The V gene's germline CDR1 is SEHNR and CDR2 FQNEAQ (reference sequence). The CDR3 consists of 19 residues. CDR3 sequence: CSSSQGGKKTGRPSYEQYF. Written as DNA, the CDR3 is TGTTCCAGCAGTCAAGGGGGGAAGAAAACCGGGAGGCCCTCCTACGAGCAGTACTTC.

CDR3 bases: TGTGCCACCAGCCCCCAGGGTTTCTCCTACGAGCAGTACTTC. Protein product: CATSPQGFSYEQYF. V and J are TRBV15 and TRBJ2-7, with D tentatively TRBD1 (5 bases). Germline V gene sequence: CDR1 LNHNV, CDR2 YYDKDF (reference sequence). V dropped 5 bases and J dropped 0 bases, with 11 bases sitting between them. This CDR3 has 14 amino acids.

V gene TRBV11-2 combines with J gene TRBJ2-5, with a possible D match to TRBD1 (5 bases). Gene TRBJ2-7 matches the end of the DNA better, so the J call may be wrong. The germline gives CDR1 SGHAT, CDR2 FQNNGV. The CDR3 is 13 residues long. CDR3 residues: CASSLVRGYEQYF. In DNA, the CDR3 is TGTGCCAGCAGCTTAGTAAGGGGCTACGAGCAGTACTTC.